This T cell receptor beta chain was documented in a study of Graves' ophthalmopathy and Graves' hyperthyroidism. Turning to the study itself: There was a collection of peripheral blood at initial diagnosis, before any treatment. Study findings and constraints: A model built from 13 signatures distinguished ophthalmopathy from stable hyperthyroidism with approximately 90% sensitivity and 81.08% specificity. In predicting ophthalmopathy progression, the model reached over 55% sensitivity and around 72% specificity.

Germline V lookup: CDR1 DFQATT, CDR2 SNEGSKA (reference sequence). This CDR3 comprises 13 residues. The V segment lost 4 bases and the J segment 7 bases; nucleotides outside the gene matches: 8. Amplification of the TCR beta CDR3 regions used RNA transcripts (as template). First-round RT-PCR with HTBI primers preceded a second-round multiplex PCR. TCRdb analysed the multiplex PCR reads with MiXCR anew, one entry per CDR3 protein. Seen here are under 350,000 distinct CDR3 sequences, about a sixth observed once, and the top ten hold more than 9%. At least ten counts were recorded for this clonotype. Antigen unknown.

The source is an adult man with Graves' ophthalmopathy. The chain joins TRBV20-1 to TRBJ1-2, with 8 nucleotides matching TRBD1. Source material: peripheral blood. The CDR3 coding sequence is TGCAGTGCTACAACTCAGGGGGCGGGTGGCTACACCTTC. Its protein is CSATTQGAGGYTF.